The clone carrying this TCR beta chain was observed a handful of times. Antigen specificity is unknown. Graves' hyperthyroidism is called stable when ophthalmopathy does not progress within 18 months. The source of the sample is a study of T cells in Graves' hyperthyroidism and ophthalmopathy. Overall study results and limits: Most clonotypes expanded in the thyroid (above 0.001) were also present in blood. Ophthalmopathy was model-predicted a median approximately 6.9 months pre-onset. The authors' 13 V-J model separated ophthalmopathy from stable hyperthyroidism.

RNA transcripts yielded amplified TCR beta CDR3 regions. First-round RT-PCR with HTBI primers amplified the TCR CDR3 region. TCRdb ran MiXCR on the multiplex PCR reads and lists one entry per CDR3 protein. The sample has roughly 740,000 distinct CDR3 sequences; 16% are singletons. The source material was blood. This TCR derives from a man younger than 35 with Graves' hyperthyroidism.

The DNA of the CDR3 is TGTGCCAGCAGCTCTCCGGGACAAGGAAACACCATATATTTT. It translates to CASSSPGQGNTIYF. The chain uses TRBV7-3 and TRBJ1-3, with D perhaps matching TRBD1 (6 bases). The CDR3 runs 14 residues. Trimming stripped 4 bases from V and 4 bases from J, with 11 bases between. CDR1 SGHTA and CDR2 FQGTGA come from the germline V gene. Combining the CDR3 with reference TRBV7-3 and TRBJ1-3 gives the whole variable domain GAGVSQTPSNKVTEKGKYVELRCDPISGHTALYWYRQSLGQGPEFLIYFQGTGAADDSGLPNDRFFAVRPEGSVSTLKIQRTERGDSAVYLCASSSPGQGNTIYFGEGSWLTVV.